This TCR beta chain comes out of a study of CD8+CD57+ T cells in acquired aplastic anemia. Whole-study findings and limits: Measurement in patients showed lower diversity in CD8+CD57+ cells than in total CD4+ and CD8+ pools. Researchers reported that CD8+ Simpson's diversity was not significantly different in patients versus controls. Common to patients and controls were twenty-nine CD8+ CDR3 sequences.

Genomic DNA acted as the template from which TCR beta VDJ combination and CDR3 sequence profiling were carried out. TCRdb itself ran the reads through MiXCR, one entry per CDR3 protein. The sample has about 21,000 distinct CDR3 sequences, roughly 43% seen once. The V gene's germline CDR1 is SNHLY and CDR2 FYNNEI. J was trimmed by 4 bases and V by 8 bases; bases with no gene match: 4. The CDR3 totals 14 residues. Before being chosen for sequencing, patients had shown CD8+CD57+ cell expansion by flow cytometry. There were no patients without severe acquired aplastic anemia. This clonotype was recorded once. Its antigen is not identified.

The sample comprised CD8+CD57+ T cells sorted from PBMCs. Subset of the sample: bead-enriched CD8+CD57+ effector memory T cells from SAA patients. The chain carries TRBV2 and TRBJ2-1; TRBD2 matches at 11 bases. The TCR sequence derives from a human donor with aplastic anemia. This CDR3 is CASGLAGPYNEQFF. CDR3 DNA sequence: TGTGCCAGCGGACTAGCGGGCCCGTACAATGAGCAGTTCTTC. The entire variable domain, with the rest obtained from reference TRBV2 and TRBJ2-1, is as follows: EPEVTQTPSHQVTQMGQEVILRCVPISNHLYFYWYRQILGQKVEFLVSFYNNEISEKSEIFDDQFSVERPDGSNFTLKIRSTKLEDSAMYFCASGLAGPYNEQFFGPGTRLTVL.